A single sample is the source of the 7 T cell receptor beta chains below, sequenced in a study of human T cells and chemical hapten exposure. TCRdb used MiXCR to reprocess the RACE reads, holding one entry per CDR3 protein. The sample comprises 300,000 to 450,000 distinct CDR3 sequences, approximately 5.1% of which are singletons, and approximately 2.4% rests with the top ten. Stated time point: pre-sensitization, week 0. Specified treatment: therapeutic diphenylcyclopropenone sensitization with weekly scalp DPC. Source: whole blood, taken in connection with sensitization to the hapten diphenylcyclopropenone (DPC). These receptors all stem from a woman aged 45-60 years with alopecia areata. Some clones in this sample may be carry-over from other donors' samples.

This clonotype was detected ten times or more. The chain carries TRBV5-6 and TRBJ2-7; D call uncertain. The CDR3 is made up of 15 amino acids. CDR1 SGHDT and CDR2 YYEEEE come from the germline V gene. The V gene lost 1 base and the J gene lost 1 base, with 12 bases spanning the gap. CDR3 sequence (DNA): TGTGCCAGCAGCTTGCGAAGGGTAGTTTCCTACGAGCAGTACTTC. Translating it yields CASSLRRVVSYEQYF.

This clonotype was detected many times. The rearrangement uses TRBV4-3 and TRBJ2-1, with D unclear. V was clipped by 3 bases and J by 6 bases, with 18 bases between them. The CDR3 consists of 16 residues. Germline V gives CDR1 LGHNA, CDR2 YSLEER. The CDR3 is CASSQGASARLNEQFF. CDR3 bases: TGCGCCAGCAGCCAGGGTGCCTCAGCGCGCCTCAATGAGCAGTTCTTC.

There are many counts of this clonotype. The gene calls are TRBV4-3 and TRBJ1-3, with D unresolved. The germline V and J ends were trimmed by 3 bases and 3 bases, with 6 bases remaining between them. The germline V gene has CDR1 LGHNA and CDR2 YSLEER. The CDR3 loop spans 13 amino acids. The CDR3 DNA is TGCGCCAGCAGCCAGGGTCTTGGAAACACCATATATTTT. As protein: CASSQGLGNTIYF.

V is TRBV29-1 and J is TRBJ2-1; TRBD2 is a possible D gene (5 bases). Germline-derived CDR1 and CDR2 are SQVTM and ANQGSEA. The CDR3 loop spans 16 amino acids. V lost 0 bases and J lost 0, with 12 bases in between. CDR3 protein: CSVEDPLRASYNEQFF. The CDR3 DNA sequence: TGCAGCGTTGAAGATCCCCTGCGGGCCTCCTACAATGAGCAGTTCTTC.

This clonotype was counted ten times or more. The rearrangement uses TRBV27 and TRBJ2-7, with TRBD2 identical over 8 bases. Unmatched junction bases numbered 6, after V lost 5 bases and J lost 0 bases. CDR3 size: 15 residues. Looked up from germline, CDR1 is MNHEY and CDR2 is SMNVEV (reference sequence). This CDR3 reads CASSASGGSSYEQYF. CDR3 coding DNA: TGTGCCAGCAGTGCCAGCGGGGGAAGCTCCTACGAGCAGTACTTC.

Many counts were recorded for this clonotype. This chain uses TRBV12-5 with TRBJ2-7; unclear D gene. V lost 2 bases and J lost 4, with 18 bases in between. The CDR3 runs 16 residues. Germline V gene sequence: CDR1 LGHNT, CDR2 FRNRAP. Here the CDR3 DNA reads TGTGCTAGTGGTTTGTTGCCCTCACCCGGTTTTTACGAGCAGTACTTC. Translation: CASGLLPSPGFYEQYF.

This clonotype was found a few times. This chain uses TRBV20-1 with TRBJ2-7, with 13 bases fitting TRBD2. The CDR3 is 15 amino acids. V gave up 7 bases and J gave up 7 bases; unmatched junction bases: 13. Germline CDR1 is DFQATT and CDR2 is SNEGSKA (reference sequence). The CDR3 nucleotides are TGCAGTGGTCGAACTAGCGGGAGGGCCGGGCCGGAGCAGTACTTC. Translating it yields CSGRTSGRAGPEQYF.